This T cell receptor beta chain appears in the sequencing data of a study of blood T cell repertoires in COVID-19. Background on the study: The United States, Italy and Spain were the sources of the acute and convalescent COVID-19 samples. In each case, the material was cDNA or gDNA derived from T cells, B-cell-depleted T cells, or PBMCs.

Across about two dozen US areas, participants ranged in age from about 18 to 90 years. Participant-reported clinical history was the basis for cohort assignment. V was pared by 2 bases and J by 7 bases, with 6 bases of the junction left unmatched. CDR1 is SGHNT and CDR2 is YYREEE in the germline V gene (reference sequence). The CDR3 covers 15 residues. The assay was immunoSEQ multiplex PCR, and TCRdb's table has in-frame clones only and misses some. The sample has roughly 250,000 clones; 88% are singletons. The sequence was collected from a woman aged 45-60 years who had recovered from COVID-19. The chain carries TRBV5-4 and TRBJ1-6, with TRBD1 matching 7 bases. The material sequenced was PBMCs or T cells enriched from blood (not recorded which). The CDR3 DNA follows: TGTGCCAGCAGCTTACCTCTACAGGGGAATTCACCCCTCCACTTT. This translates into CASSLPLQGNSPLHF.